The rows below give T cell receptor beta chains drawn from one sample of a study of blood T cell repertoires in COVID-19. Sequencing was performed with immunoSEQ multiplex PCR; in TCRdb, only in-frame clones are kept and a portion is missing. Of roughly 80,000 clones listed, roughly 86% are singletons. The source material was peripheral blood. These receptors originate from a woman aged 55-69 years with acute or convalescent COVID-19. CDR3s include the opening cysteine and the closing phenylalanine or tryptophan. Each record gives: clone size, J gene, V gene, D gene, CDR3 protein, CDR3 DNA. The D gene is left open where the match is weak. Clone size is shown for a subset of rows, as once, few, many or a class of expanded clone.

few TRBJ2-7 TRBV5-8 . CASSLGVREGYEQYF TGTGCCAGCAGCTTGGGTGTCAGGGAAGGCTACGAGCAGTACTTC
. TRBJ2-5 TRBV28 TRBD1 CASSLWIGTGAETQYF TGTGCCAGCAGTTTATGGATTGGGACAGGGGCAGAGACCCAGTACTTC
. TRBJ1-5 TRBV2 . CASSGQINQPQHF TGTGCCAGCAGCGGACAAATTAATCAGCCCCAGCATTTT
. TRBJ2-7 TRBV5-1 . CASSLSRGLRSYEQYF TGCGCCAGCAGCTTGTCGCGGGGGCTCCGCTCCTACGAGCAGTACTTC
once TRBJ1-5 TRBV5-1 . CASSLGREEPQHF TGCGCCAGCAGCTTGGGAAGGGAGGAGCCCCAGCATTTT
few TRBJ2-1 TRBV7-9 . CASSSTRNEQFF TGTGCCAGCAGCTCCACTAGAAATGAGCAGTTCTTC
. TRBJ2-7 TRBV6-5 . CASSPREAYEQYF TGTGCCAGCAGCCCAAGGGAGGCTTACGAGCAGTACTTC
once TRBJ1-2 TRBV28 . CASTVSDYGYTF TGTGCCAGCACTGTCAGTGACTATGGCTACACCTTC
. TRBJ2-1 TRBV7-2 TRBD2 CASSLRGREGQSNEQFF TGTGCCAGCAGCCTGAGAGGGCGGGAGGGCCAGAGCAATGAGCAGTTCTTC
. TRBJ1-5 TRBV28 . CASSLVQAERHF TGTGCCAGCAGTTTAGTACAGGCCGAAAGGCATTTT
. TRBJ2-5 TRBV19 . CASSPDRPGGQETQYF TGTGCCAGTAGTCCCGACAGGCCAGGGGGGCAAGAGACCCAGTACTTC
. TRBJ2-5 TRBV21-1 . CASSKRMGGAVETQYF TGTGCCAGCAGCAAGAGGATGGGGGGGGCGGTTGAGACCCAGTACTTC
. TRBJ1-1 TRBV10-3 . CASTTTDMNTEAFF TGTGCCAGCACGACGACAGACATGAACACTGAAGCTTTCTTT
. TRBJ1-3 TRBV5-1 . CASSPSSGAGNTIYF TGCGCCAGCAGCCCCAGTAGCGGGGCTGGAAACACCATATATTTT
. TRBJ2-7 TRBV2 TRBD1 CASAWTGEYEQYF TGTGCCAGCGCCTGGACAGGGGAATACGAGCAGTACTTC
. TRBJ2-7 TRBV28 . CASSLTGSYGREQYF TGTGCCAGCAGCCTCACAGGGTCATACGGACGAGAGCAGTACTTC
. TRBJ2-1 TRBV5-5 TRBD2 CASSPGTSPNEQFF TGTGCCAGCAGCCCTGGGACTAGCCCCAATGAGCAGTTCTTC
. TRBJ2-1 TRBV11-3 TRBD2 CASSLLAGVEQFF TGTGCCAGCAGCTTACTAGCGGGAGTTGAGCAGTTCTTC